Included here is one T cell receptor (beta chain) sequence, with context. It lacks a known antigen. The limits of the CDR3 on the DNA are not certain, so only TCRdb's listed CDR3 is given. TCRbeta CDR3 regions were amplified from genomic DNA by means of the immunoSEQ Assay, a bias-controlled multiplex PCR. Under the source paper's analysis protocol: The number of nucleated cells in each sample was estimated from the amplification of reference gene primers within the assay. To quantify the absolute abundance of each unique TCRbeta CDR3 rearrangement, sequence reads were collapsed and filtered. For each sample, productive Simpson clonality was calculated as the square root of Simpson's diversity index across productive rearrangements. TCRdb retrieved this table from immuneACCESS and kept in-frame rearrangements only. Not all clones are present; in checked studies, unresolved V genes account for under half, and no reason is known for the remainder. V, J and clone size derive from that table, while D and trimming were established from the DNA sequence. The sample profile shows a few hundred thousand clones; 85% of them were found once. 7.2% of the sample is in the top ten clones.

The collaborating institutions used their own protocols to collect whole blood in K2EDTA tubes. For TCRbeta analysis, collaborators shipped samples as frozen whole blood, isolated PBMCs, or DNA extracted from either of those sample types. The data were taken from a study of blood T cell repertoires in COVID-19 (dated by TCRdb to about 2020). Broadly, across the study: Collaborator samples came from the United States, Italy and Spain and covered acute and convalescent phases of COVID-19. A de-identified subject ID, COVID-19 status, age in years and sex were almost always included in the sample metadata. Where HLA class I and class II types were available, the types were taken from metadata supplied by the sample provider, not from assay-based typing. The repertoires were released in a freely available public database meant as a resource for research on the immune response to SARS-CoV-2. The dataset comprised deeply sampled blood TCRbeta repertoires from subjects exposed to, actively infected with, or recovered from COVID-19. Samples were obtained from the ongoing ImmuneRACE study (first 160 participants) and from some 1,200 subjects provided by 6 global collaborators. The prospective study material was composed of cDNA or gDNA derived from T cells, B-cell-depleted T cells, or PBMCs. General study outcomes and caveats: The quantity of clinical and demographic metadata differed by source and by participant and was supplied without curation.

CDR3 length: 13 amino acids, cysteine to phenylalanine. The chain links TRBV21-1 with TRBJ2-3; TRBD2, as called in the table, went unchecked against the DNA. TRBV21-1 corresponds to a pseudogene. Sequencing was performed on peripheral blood. The origin of this receptor is a human donor in a cohort sampled during active COVID-19. The CDR3 has the sequence CASSVARGNTQYF.